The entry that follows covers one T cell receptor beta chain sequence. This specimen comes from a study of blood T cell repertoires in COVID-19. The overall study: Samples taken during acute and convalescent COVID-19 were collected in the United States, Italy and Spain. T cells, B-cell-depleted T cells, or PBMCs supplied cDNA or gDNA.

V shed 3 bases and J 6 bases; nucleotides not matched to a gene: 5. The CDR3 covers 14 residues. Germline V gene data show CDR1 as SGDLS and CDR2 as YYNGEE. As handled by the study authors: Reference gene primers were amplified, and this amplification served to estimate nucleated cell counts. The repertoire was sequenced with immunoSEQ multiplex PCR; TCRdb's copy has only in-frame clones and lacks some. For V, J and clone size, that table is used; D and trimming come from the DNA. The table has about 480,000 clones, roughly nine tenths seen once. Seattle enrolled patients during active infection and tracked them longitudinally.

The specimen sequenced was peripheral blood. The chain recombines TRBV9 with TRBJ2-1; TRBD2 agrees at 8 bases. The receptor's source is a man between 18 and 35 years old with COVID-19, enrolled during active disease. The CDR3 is CASSGGLASNEQFF. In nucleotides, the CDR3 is TGTGCCAGCAGCGGTGGACTAGCTTCCAATGAGCAGTTCTTC.